Below, one T cell receptor beta chain is given with its context. This receptor's antigen is unknown. Base qualities are not at hand, and no much larger clone is one base apart. The CDR3 holds 15 amino acids from the cysteine to the phenylalanine. Only the CDR3 DNA stays, 45 bases, in frame from base 1. The V and J ends are trimmed by 8 bases and 3 bases, leaving 17 bases between them. In the germline V gene, CDR1 corresponds to MGHDK and CDR2 to SYGVNS. This entry comes from a study of blood T cell repertoires in COVID-19 (dated by TCRdb to the early 2020s). For the wider study: Samples covering the acute and convalescent phases of COVID-19 were provided by collaborators in the United States, Italy and Spain. The material from the prospective study consisted of cDNA or gDNA derived from T cells, B-cell-depleted T cells, or PBMCs. Subjects who had been exposed to COVID-19, were actively infected with it, or had recovered from it provided the deeply sampled blood TCRbeta repertoires that made up the dataset. The repertoires were made available in a free public database intended to serve as a resource for research on the immune response to SARS-CoV-2. The samples were drawn from the first 160 participants of the ongoing ImmuneRACE study and from under 1,500 subjects provided by 6 global collaborators. The sample metadata nearly always contained a de-identified subject ID, COVID-19 status, age in years and sex. Where HLA class I and class II types were available, the types were taken from metadata supplied by the sample provider, not from assay-based typing. Overall study outcomes, separate from this receptor: The quantity of clinical and demographic metadata differed by source and by participant and was supplied without curation.

Enrolling through a virtual design, the prospective study's participants ranged in age from roughly 18 to 100 years and lived across 24 United States geographic areas. In the prospective study, cohorts were assigned on the basis of participant-reported clinical history obtained from a screening survey and a study questionnaire. For ImmuneRACE Cohort 3, a participant was defined as recovered based on two consecutive negative NP/OP PCR tests, clearance by a healthcare professional, or resolution of symptoms. In the prospective study, whole blood, serum and a nasopharyngeal or oropharyngeal swab were collected from each participant by mobile phlebotomists. Participants in the prospective study had the option to provide additional blood draws and questionnaires over a roughly 2-month period. Before DNA extraction, prospective study blood samples were shipped either frozen or at room temperature. The immunoSEQ Assay, a bias-controlled multiplex PCR, was used to amplify TCRbeta CDR3 regions from genomic DNA. In the source study's methods: Within the assay, amplification of reference gene primers was used to estimate how many nucleated cells each sample contained. Sequence reads were collapsed and filtered to measure the absolute abundance of every unique TCRbeta CDR3 rearrangement. For each sample, productive Simpson clonality was calculated by taking the square root of Simpson's diversity index across productive rearrangements. TCRdb's version of the immuneACCESS table is confined to in-frame rearrangements and falls short of the full clone set. An unresolved V gene accounts for under half of the shortfall where checked; the remainder is of unknown origin. V, J and clone size are those of that table, while D and trimming were read from the DNA. The sample contains roughly 160,000 clones, approximately 80% of them found a single time. 8% to 13% of the sample comes from the top ten.

Sequenced material: PBMCs or T cells enriched from blood (not recorded which). Recombination connected TRBV25-1 to TRBJ2-1, with a weak D call of TRBD2 (6 bases match). The sequence was collected from a man aged 45-60 years who had recovered from COVID-19. The CDR3 region reads CASGKTGADYNEQFF. The DNA is as follows: TGTGCCAGCGGAAAAACGGGAGCGGACTACAATGAGCAGTTCTTC.